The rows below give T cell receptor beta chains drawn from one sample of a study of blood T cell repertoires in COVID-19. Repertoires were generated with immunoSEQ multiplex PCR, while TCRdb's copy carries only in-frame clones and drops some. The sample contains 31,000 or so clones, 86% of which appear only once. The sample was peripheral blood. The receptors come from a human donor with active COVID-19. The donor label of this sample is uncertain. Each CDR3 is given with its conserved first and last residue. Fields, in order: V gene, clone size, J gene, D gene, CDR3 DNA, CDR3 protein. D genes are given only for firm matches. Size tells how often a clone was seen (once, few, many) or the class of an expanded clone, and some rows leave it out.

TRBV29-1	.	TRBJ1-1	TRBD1	TGCAGCGCCCGACAGGGTGGCACTGAAGCTTTCTTT	CSARQGGTEAFF
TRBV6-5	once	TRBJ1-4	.	TGTGCCAGCAGTCTGGGGGCGAGTACTAATGAAAAACTGTTTTTT	CASSLGASTNEKLFF
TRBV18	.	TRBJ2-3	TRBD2	TGTGCCAGCTCACCACCGAATAGCGGGCTCACAGATACGCAGTATTTT	CASSPPNSGLTDTQYF
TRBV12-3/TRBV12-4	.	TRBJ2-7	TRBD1	TGTGCCAGCTTTAGGACAGGAGCCTACGAGCAGTACTTC	CASFRTGAYEQYF
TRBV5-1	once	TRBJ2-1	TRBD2	TGCGCCAGCAGCTTACTAGCGGGAGAGACTGAGCAGTTCTTC	CASSLLAGETEQFF
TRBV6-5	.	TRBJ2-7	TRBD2	TGTGCCAGCAGCCCGGTTGGGGGGGACTCCTACGAGCAGTACTTC	CASSPVGGDSYEQYF
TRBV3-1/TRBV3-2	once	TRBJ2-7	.	TGTGCCAGCAGCCAAGATTGGGACTCAGGGCAGTACTTC	CASSQDWDSGQYF
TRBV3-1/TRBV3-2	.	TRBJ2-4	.	TGTGCCAGCAGCCAAACAGGCGGGACCAAAAACATTCAGTACTTC	CASSQTGGTKNIQYF
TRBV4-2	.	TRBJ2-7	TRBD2	TGTGCCAGCAGCCCTACTACTAGCGCTCCGTTCTACGAGCAGTACTTC	CASSPTTSAPFYEQYF
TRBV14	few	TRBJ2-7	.	TGTGCCAGCAGCCGGGAGGCGACGGGATCCGAGCAGTACTTC	CASSREATGSEQYF
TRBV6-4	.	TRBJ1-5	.	TGTGCCAGCAGTGAACAGGGTCGTCAGCCCCAGCATTTT	CASSEQGRQPQHF
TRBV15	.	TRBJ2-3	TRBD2	TGTGCCACCAGCAGAGCGACTAGCGGCACAGATACGCAGTATTTT	CATSRATSGTDTQYF
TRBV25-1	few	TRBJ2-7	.	TGTGCCAGCAGGGCAGGGGTTTCCTACGAGCAGTACTTC	CASRAGVSYEQYF
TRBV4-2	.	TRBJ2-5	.	TGTGCCAGCAGCCAAGAGGAGGAGACCCAGTACTTC	CASSQEEETQYF
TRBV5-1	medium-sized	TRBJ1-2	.	TGCGCCAGCAGCTCCCTTGGGACCAAAGGAGGGTATGGCTACACCTTC	CASSSLGTKGGYGYTF
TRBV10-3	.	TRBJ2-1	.	TGTGCCACCAGAGGCTATGAGGGATCGGCCAATGAGCAGTTCTTC	CATRGYEGSANEQFF
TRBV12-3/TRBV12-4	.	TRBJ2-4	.	TGTGCCAGCAGTTTACGATCCGAGGACATTCAGTACTTC	CASSLRSEDIQYF
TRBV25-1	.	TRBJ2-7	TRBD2	TGTGCCAGCAGTGATCAGGGACTAACCTACGAGCAGTACTTC	CASSDQGLTYEQYF
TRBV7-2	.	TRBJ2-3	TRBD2	TGTGCCAGCAGCTTAGCGTCCCCCTCTAGCGGGAGACTGGGGACAGATACGCAGTATTTT	CASSLASPSSGRLGTDTQYF
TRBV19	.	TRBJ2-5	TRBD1	TGTGCCAGTAGTCCGACAGGGTCGGTTATTGAGACCCAGTACTTC	CASSPTGSVIETQYF
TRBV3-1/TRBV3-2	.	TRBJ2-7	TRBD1	TGTGCCAGCAGCCGGGGGAACAGGGGGAATAGCGAGCAGTACTTC	CASSRGNRGNSEQYF
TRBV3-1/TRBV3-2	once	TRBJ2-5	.	TGTGCCAGCAGCCAGGGGCCTGAAGGATGGGAGACCCAGTACTTC	CASSQGPEGWETQYF
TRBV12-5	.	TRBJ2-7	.	TGTGCTAGTGGTTTGGCAGGAGGGTACGAGCAGTACTTC	CASGLAGGYEQYF
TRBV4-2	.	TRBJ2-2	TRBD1	TGTGCCAGCAGCCAGGCAGGGGGCGGAGGAGGCACCGGGGAGCTGTTTTTT	CASSQAGGGGGTGELFF
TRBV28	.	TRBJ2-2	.	TGTGCCAGCCCAGGGGCCGGGGAGCTGTTTTTT	CASPGAGELFF
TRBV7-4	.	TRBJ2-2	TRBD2	TGTGCCAGCTGCTTGAGGCGGGAGGTCACCGGGGAGCTGTTTTTT	CASCLRREVTGELFF
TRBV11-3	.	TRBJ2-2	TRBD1	TGTGCCAGCAGCTGGGAACAGGGGTTGGGTACCGGGGAGCTGTTTTTT	CASSWEQGLGTGELFF
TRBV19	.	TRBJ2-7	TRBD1	TGTGCCAGTAGTACCGGCCCGGGACAGGGGGCCGAGCAGTACTTC	CASSTGPGQGAEQYF
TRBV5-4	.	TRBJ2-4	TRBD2	TGTGCCAGCAGCACCCCAGCGGGAGTCCGTATCAAAAACATTCAGTACTTC	CASSTPAGVRIKNIQYF
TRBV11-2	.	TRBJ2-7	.	TGTGCCAGCAGCTCATCCTACGAGCAGTACTTC	CASSSSYEQYF
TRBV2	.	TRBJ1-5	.	TGTGCCAGAAGCCGAACAGGGAATCATCAGCCCCAGCATTTT	CARSRTGNHQPQHF
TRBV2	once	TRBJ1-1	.	TGTGCCAGCAGTGAAGCGCCTAACGGGAACACTGAAGCTTTCTTT	CASSEAPNGNTEAFF
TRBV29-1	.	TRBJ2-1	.	TGCAGCGCCGGAGAGGGCGGCCCTAATGAGCAGTTCTTC	CSAGEGGPNEQFF
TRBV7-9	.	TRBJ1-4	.	TGTGCCAGCAGCTCTCTTTCTTGGGGAGCGCGTGAAAAACTGTTTTTT	CASSSLSWGAREKLFF
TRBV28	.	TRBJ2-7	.	TGTGCCAGCAGTTTAGTCGCAGGCGAGCAGTACTTC	CASSLVAGEQYF
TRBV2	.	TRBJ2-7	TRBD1	TGTGCCAGCAGTGAGGGACAGCGGACGTACGAGCAGTACTTC	CASSEGQRTYEQYF
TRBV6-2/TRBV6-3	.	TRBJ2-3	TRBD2	TGTGCCAGCAGTTACTCGACTGGGACTAGCGGGGAAAGCACAGATACGCAGTATTTT	CASSYSTGTSGESTDTQYF
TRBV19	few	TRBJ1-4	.	TGTGCCAGTAGCGCCGGGGGGAAACTGTTTTTT	CASSAGGKLFF
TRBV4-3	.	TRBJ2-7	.	TGCGCCAGCAGCCAAGGGGGCACCACCTACGAGCAGTACTTC	CASSQGGTTYEQYF